What follows are 22 T cell receptor beta chains derived from one specimen sequenced in a study of blood T cell repertoires in COVID-19 (dated by TCRdb to the early 2020s). Libraries were constructed by the immunoSEQ multiplex PCR assay. TCRdb holds this immuneACCESS table with in-frame rearrangements only. Some clones are missing; in checked studies, unresolved V genes explain under half, and the rest has no known cause. The sample data list hundreds of thousands of clones, and under 90% of these were observed just once. The leading ten clones occupy roughly 9.4% of the sample. Sequencing input: peripheral blood. Receptors originate from a woman in her forties or fifties who had recovered from COVID-19.

This clone has only one observation. V is TRBV5-1 and J is TRBJ2-1, with D possibly TRBD2 on 5 matching bases. The CDR3 totals 15 residues. Germline V lookup: CDR1 SGHRS, CDR2 YFSETQ. Between the trimmed V and J ends, which lost 4 bases and 9 bases, there was a span of 20 bases. CDR3 DNA sequence: TGCGCCAGCAGCCCGGCACCAGGCCTAGCTCTTGAGCAGTTCTTC. Amino acids: CASSPAPGLALEQFF.

The chain links TRBV28 to TRBJ2-7; TRBD1 matches at 9 bases. The germline CDR1 and CDR2 sequences are MDHEN and SYDVKM. This CDR3 spans 15 amino acids. The V and J ends lost 5 bases and 1 base, in that order; junction bases with no gene match: 6. This CDR3 is CASSRRTGVSYEQYF. The CDR3 bases are TGTGCCAGCAGTCGCCGGACAGGGGTTTCCTACGAGCAGTACTTC.

V gene TRBV10-3 combines with J gene TRBJ2-7; D possibly corresponds to TRBD2 (5 bases). This CDR3 has 13 residues. Deletions cut 9 bases from V and 0 bases from J, with 12 bases between. CDR1 is ENHRY, CDR2 SYGVKD, per germline. In DNA, the CDR3 is TGTGCCATATCAGCGGCAAGCTCCTACGAGCAGTACTTC. It encodes CAISAASSYEQYF.

The V call is TRBV4-3, the J call TRBJ1-4, with 7 bases fitting TRBD1. From germline, CDR1 is LGHNA and CDR2 YSLEER. The CDR3 contains 19 residues. The ends lost 4 bases at V and 3 bases at J; junction bases unmatched: 17. This CDR3 reads CASSRLVLKDRISNEKLFF. DNA of the CDR3: TGCGCCAGCAGCCGATTAGTTTTGAAGGACAGGATCTCTAATGAAAAACTGTTTTTT.

The V call is TRBV9, the J call TRBJ2-1; possibly TRBD1 for D (5 bases). Trimming left V 0 bases short and J 7 bases short, with 20 bases between. Germline assignment: CDR1 SGDLS and CDR2 YYNGEE. This CDR3 comprises 17 residues. DNA for the CDR3: TGTGCCAGCAGCGTAGAAGTCAGTTTTCAGGGTTTGAATGAGCAGTTCTTC. This encodes CASSVEVSFQGLNEQFF.

This chain joins TRBV11-2 and TRBJ1-1; D perhaps matches TRBD1 (6 bases). V lost 0 bases and J lost 10, with 15 bases in between. Looked up from germline, CDR1 is SGHAT and CDR2 is FQNNGV. The CDR3 has 14 residues. The CDR3, as DNA: TGTGCCAGCAGCTTAGATTATTACAGGGCAGGAGCTTTCTTT. Amino acids: CASSLDYYRAGAFF.

The chain recombines TRBV19 with TRBJ2-3, with 8 bases that match TRBD1. Per the germline V gene, CDR1 is LNHDA and CDR2 is SQIVND (reference sequence). The CDR3 covers 15 residues. Trimming took 5 bases from V and 4 from J; bases not matched to a gene: 8. In DNA, the CDR3 is TGTGCCAGTAGTTCTAGGGGGACAGGTTCAGATACGCAGTATTTT. This encodes CASSSRGTGSDTQYF.

The chain links TRBV19 to TRBJ2-3, with 12 bases fitting TRBD2. V was clipped by 3 bases and J by 0 bases; unmatched bases: 4. The CDR3 runs to 17 residues. The germline CDR1 and CDR2 sequences are LNHDA and SQIVND (reference sequence). CDR3 amino acids: CASSMGLAGPSTDTQYF. The CDR3 region has the DNA TGTGCCAGTAGTATGGGACTAGCGGGTCCTAGCACAGATACGCAGTATTTT. The full variable domain, completed using reference TRBV19 and TRBJ2-3, is DGGITQSPKYLFRKEGQNVTLSCEQNLNHDAMYWYRQDPGQGLRLIYYSQIVNDFQKGDIAEGYSVSREKKESFPLTVTSAQKNPTAFYLCASSMGLAGPSTDTQYFGPGTRLTVL.

This chain links TRBV18 with TRBJ2-7, with D perhaps TRBD2 (7 bases). The CDR3 consists of 13 residues. The germline CDR1 and CDR2 sequences are KGHSH and LQKENI. V was pared by 6 bases and J by 3 bases, with 12 bases between. The CDR3 here is CASSVGGDYEQYF. CDR3 DNA sequence: TGTGCCAGCTCGGTAGGGGGGGACTACGAGCAGTACTTC.

The chain links TRBV18 to TRBJ1-5, with D unresolved. This CDR3 spans 15 amino acids. The V end lost 3 bases, the J end lost 0 bases, and 9 bases lay between the germline ends. CDR1 and CDR2 (germline): KGHSH, LQKENI. In nucleotides, the CDR3 is TGTGCCAGCTCACCCGCCGGGGATAGCAATCAGCCCCAGCATTTT. It translates to CASSPAGDSNQPQHF.

This sequence joins TRBV9 and TRBJ1-3; D uncertain. The CDR3 totals 14 residues. V was cut by 3 bases and J by 1 base, with 8 bases left in between. In germline, CDR1 is SGDLS, CDR2 YYNGEE. This CDR3 is CASSGHISGNTIYF. CDR3 nucleotides: TGTGCCAGCAGCGGGCACATTTCTGGAAACACCATATATTTT.

CDR3 sequence (DNA): TGTGCCAGCAGCCAAGATAGTTTCCGAGCTAACTATGGCTACACCTTC. This encodes CASSQDSFRANYGYTF. The chain has TRBV4-2 and TRBJ1-2; unclear D gene. Germline V CDR1 and CDR2: LGHNA, YNFKEQ. V was trimmed by 0 bases and J by 0 bases, leaving 11 bases between them. The length of the CDR3 is 16 residues.

The chain carries TRBV3-1 (or the pseudogene TRBV3-2) and TRBJ1-3; 7 positions match TRBD1. V shed 0 bases and J 2 bases; nucleotides not matched to a gene: 7. Germline lookup yields CDR1 LGHDT and CDR2 YNNKEL (reference sequence). CDR3 length equals 17 residues. The CDR3 spells CASSQDGTAIAGNTIYF. CDR3 coding DNA: TGTGCCAGCAGCCAAGATGGGACAGCCATCGCTGGAAACACCATATATTTT.

The rearrangement joins TRBV3-1 (or the pseudogene TRBV3-2) to TRBJ2-7; the D gene is possibly TRBD2 (7 bases). Germline-derived CDR1 and CDR2 are LGHDT and YNNKEL (reference sequence). Trimming took off 3 bases at V and 4 bases at J, with 16 bases between the two ends. This CDR3 spans 15 amino acids. The CDR3 region has the DNA TGTGCCAGCAGCCATACTGGGGGGGCGAGGTACGAGCAGTACTTC. Residues: CASSHTGGARYEQYF.

The chain joins TRBV4-1 to TRBJ1-1; possible D gene TRBD1, 6 bases. With 0 bases removed from V and 5 bases from J, the gap between germline ends came to 19 bases. This CDR3 spans 17 amino acids. Germline V CDR1 and CDR2: MGHRA, YSYEKL. The CDR3 sequence is CASSQDLSGQWGTEAFF. The CDR3 nucleotides read TGCGCCAGCAGCCAAGATCTTTCGGGACAATGGGGGACTGAAGCTTTCTTT.

The chain carries TRBV7-3 and TRBJ1-2, with D perhaps matching TRBD1 (5 bases). The CDR3 is 13 amino acids. Germline V gene data show CDR1 as SGHTA and CDR2 as FQGTGA. The V and J ends lost 0 bases and 7 bases respectively, with 9 bases between them. The DNA of the CDR3 is TGTGCCAGCAGCTTAACGCACGGGGGTGGCTACACCTTC. It yields the protein CASSLTHGGGYTF.

This clone has more than one count but fewer than ten. The chain uses TRBV5-4 and TRBJ1-2, with TRBD1 as a possible D gene (6 bases). The CDR3 contains 13 residues. V was shortened by 3 bases and J by 4 bases, with 10 bases between the two germline ends. The germline gives CDR1 SGHNT, CDR2 YYREEE (reference sequence). CDR3: CASSSTGLYGYTF. The CDR3 region has the DNA TGTGCCAGCAGCTCGACAGGCCTCTATGGCTACACCTTC.

This chain uses TRBV20-1 with TRBJ2-7; 11 nucleotides line up with TRBD2. The V gene's germline CDR1 is DFQATT and CDR2 SNEGSKA (reference sequence). This CDR3 has 15 residues. With 3 bases clipped from V and 5 bases from J, the junction kept 9 bases outside the gene matches. As DNA, the CDR3 is TGCAGTGCTAGTCAGCTAGCGGGAGGAGCAGACGAGCAGTACTTC. This gives the protein CSASQLAGGADEQYF.

The CDR3 loop reads CASSQPRGRQFF. CDR3 nucleotides: TGTGCCAGCAGCCAACCTAGGGGGCGGCAGTTCTTC. The chain employs TRBV6-5 and TRBJ2-1, with 7 bases aligning to TRBD1. The trim removed 6 bases at V and 12 bases at J, leaving 8 bases unmatched. CDR3 length equals 12 residues. CDR1 MNHEY and CDR2 SVGAGI come from the germline V gene.

A word on this clone: This sample includes further DNA sequences coding for the same CDR3. This rearrangement joins TRBV7-2 to TRBJ2-7, with D possibly being TRBD1 (5 bases). In germline, CDR1 is SGHTA, CDR2 FQGNSA. V lost 2 bases, J lost 4 bases, and 6 bases lay in between. CDR3 length equals 12 residues. The CDR3 DNA is TGTGCCAGCAGCTTACAGGGATACGAGCAGTACTTC. It translates to CASSLQGYEQYF.

The chain employs TRBV7-8 and TRBJ1-1, with D perhaps TRBD1 (5 bases). Trimming took 1 base from V and 1 from J, leaving 13 bases between them. The CDR3 sequence is 16 residues long. Germline-derived CDR1 and CDR2 are SGHVS and FQNEAQ. The CDR3 DNA sequence: TGTGCCAGCAGCTTAGTGGATCAGGGAGGGAACACTGAAGCTTTCTTT. This encodes CASSLVDQGGNTEAFF.

The chain employs TRBV5-1 and TRBJ2-7, with TRBD1 matching 10 bases. CDR1 is SGHRS, CDR2 YFSETQ, per germline. J was trimmed by 7 bases and V by 0 bases; bases with no gene match: 4. The CDR3 spans 14 residues. The CDR3 spells CASSLGQGAREQYF. CDR3 DNA: TGCGCCAGCAGCTTGGGACAGGGGGCTCGGGAGCAGTACTTC.